The source of this T cell receptor (beta chain) is a study of shared T cell receptors in the human thymus. Profiling relied on immunoSEQ multiplex PCR, and the TCRdb table lists in-frame clones only, not all of them. The sample holds hundreds of thousands of clones, 70% to 90% seen once. V lost 4 bases and J lost 5; bases outside the gene matches: 10. The CDR3 loop spans 16 amino acids. Per germline, CDR1 SGHTS and CDR2 YDEGEE. This same sample was also taken into another study, of human thymus T cells. That source adds: Corrective cardiac operations yielded the resected thymus tissue. Among unrelated individuals, related research reported thymic repertoires that overlapped highly.

The chain recombines TRBV5-8 with TRBJ1-1; TRBD1 matches at 11 bases. This receptor was identified in a girl under three years old with a congenital heart defect. Material: thymocytes. The chain's CDR3 is CASSGDRGGTRTEAFF. DNA of the CDR3: TGTGCCAGCAGCGGGGACAGGGGGGGAACTAGGACTGAAGCTTTCTTT.